A selection of T cell receptor beta chains follows, all from one sample in a study of tumor-infiltrating lymphocytes in localized non-small cell lung cancer. Repertoires were generated with immunoSEQ multiplex PCR, while TCRdb's copy carries only in-frame clones and drops some. The table records approximately 17,000 clones, around 80% of them present only once. Sequenced input: lung tumor tissue. The receptors derive from a human donor with non-small cell lung cancer. The CDR3 runs from the conserved cysteine through the conserved F or W.

TRBV7-6	TRBJ2-7	CASTLVGGSFYEQYF
TRBV30	TRBJ2-6	CAWSRAGANVLTF
TRBV2	TRBJ2-5	CATRQSGTGLGETQYF
TRBV29-1	TRBJ1-1	CSVDGQGGWDTEAFF
TRBV28	TRBJ2-1	CASSAQRAAARDRVGNEQFF
TRBV7-2	TRBJ1-2	CASSTRGQWDYGYTF
TRBV9	TRBJ2-7	CASSVEVAGGYEQYF
TRBV5-6	TRBJ1-2	CASSLAAGNNRGGYTF
TRBV5-1	TRBJ1-4	CASSFRDSQNEKLFF
TRBV28	TRBJ2-7	CERTGTYEQYF
TRBV21-1	TRBJ1-1	CASPCQDTNTEAFF
TRBV7-2	TRBJ2-3	CASSLGGRTTDTQYF
TRBV14	TRBJ2-5	CASNVGGQETQYF
TRBV11-2	TRBJ2-1	CASSSASGSSYNEQFF
TRBV28	TRBJ2-2	CASSLFRASTGELFF
TRBV6-5	TRBJ2-2	CASSYFPGANTGELFF